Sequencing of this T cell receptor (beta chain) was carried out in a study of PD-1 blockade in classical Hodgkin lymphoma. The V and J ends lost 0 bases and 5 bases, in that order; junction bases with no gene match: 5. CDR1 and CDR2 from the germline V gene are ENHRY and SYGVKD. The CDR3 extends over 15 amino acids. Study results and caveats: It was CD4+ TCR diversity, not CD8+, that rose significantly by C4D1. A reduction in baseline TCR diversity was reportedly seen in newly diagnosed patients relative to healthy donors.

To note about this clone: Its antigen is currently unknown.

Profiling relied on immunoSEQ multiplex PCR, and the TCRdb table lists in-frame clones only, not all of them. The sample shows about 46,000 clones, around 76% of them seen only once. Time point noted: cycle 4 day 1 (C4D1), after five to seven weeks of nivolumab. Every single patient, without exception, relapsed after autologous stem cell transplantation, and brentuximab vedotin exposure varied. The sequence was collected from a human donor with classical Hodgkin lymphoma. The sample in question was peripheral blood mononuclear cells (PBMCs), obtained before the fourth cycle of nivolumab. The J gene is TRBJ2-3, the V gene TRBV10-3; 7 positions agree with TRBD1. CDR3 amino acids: CAISESGQVGDTQYF. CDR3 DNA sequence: TGTGCCATCAGTGAGTCCGGACAGGTGGGAGATACGCAGTATTTT.